This T cell receptor (beta chain) derives from a study of blood T cell repertoires in COVID-19. Overall study context: The samples span acute and convalescent COVID-19 from the United States, Italy and Spain.

Seattle participants joined during active infection and were tracked over time. Source study methods: Nucleated cell counts were estimated from reference gene primer amplification. Data came from immunoSEQ multiplex PCR; TCRdb stores just in-frame clones and leaves some out. V, J and clone size are those of that table, while D and trimming were read from the DNA. Of about 94,000 clones in the sample, roughly 74% were seen once. This clone appeared once. V was pared by 5 bases and J by 5 bases, with 13 bases between. The CDR3 covers 15 residues. In germline, CDR1 is SGHTA, CDR2 FQGTGA. The chain links TRBV7-3 to TRBJ1-6; D is perhaps TRBD1 (5 bases). The sequenced sample consisted of peripheral blood. The TCR comes from a man in his 70s with COVID-19, enrolled during active disease. The CDR3 sequence is CASSLIGGDNSPLHF. In DNA, the CDR3 is TGTGCCAGCAGCCTCATAGGAGGGGATAATTCACCCCTCCACTTT.